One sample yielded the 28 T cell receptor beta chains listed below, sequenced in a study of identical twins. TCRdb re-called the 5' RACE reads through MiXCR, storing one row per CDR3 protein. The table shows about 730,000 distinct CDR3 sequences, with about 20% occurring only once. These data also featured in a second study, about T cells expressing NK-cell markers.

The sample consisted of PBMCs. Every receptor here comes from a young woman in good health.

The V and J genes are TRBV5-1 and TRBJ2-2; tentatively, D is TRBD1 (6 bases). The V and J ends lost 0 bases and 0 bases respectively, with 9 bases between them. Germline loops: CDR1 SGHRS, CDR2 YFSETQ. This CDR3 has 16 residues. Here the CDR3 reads CASSLAEGANTGELFF. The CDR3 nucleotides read TGCGCCAGCAGCTTGGCCGAGGGGGCGAACACCGGGGAGCTGTTTTTT.

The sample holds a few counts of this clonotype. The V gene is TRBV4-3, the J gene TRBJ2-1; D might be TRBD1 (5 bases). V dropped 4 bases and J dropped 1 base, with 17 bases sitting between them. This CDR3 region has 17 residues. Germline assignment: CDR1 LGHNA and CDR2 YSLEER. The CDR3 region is CASSPSKVGVSYNEQFF. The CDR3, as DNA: TGCGCCAGCAGCCCCTCTAAGGTAGGGGTTTCCTACAATGAGCAGTTCTTC.

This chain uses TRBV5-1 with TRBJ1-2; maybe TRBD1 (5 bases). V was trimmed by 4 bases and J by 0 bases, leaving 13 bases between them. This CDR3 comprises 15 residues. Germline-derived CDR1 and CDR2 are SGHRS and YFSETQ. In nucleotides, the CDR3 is TGCGCCAGCAGCGGCCGGCAGGGCTCTAACTATGGCTACACCTTC. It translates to CASSGRQGSNYGYTF.

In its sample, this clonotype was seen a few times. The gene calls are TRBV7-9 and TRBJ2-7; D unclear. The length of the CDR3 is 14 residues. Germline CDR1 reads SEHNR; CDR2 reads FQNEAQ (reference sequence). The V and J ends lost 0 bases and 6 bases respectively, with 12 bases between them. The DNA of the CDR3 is TGTGCCAGCAGCTTAGCGCAAGGGCTCTCCGAGCAGTACTTC. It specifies CASSLAQGLSEQYF.

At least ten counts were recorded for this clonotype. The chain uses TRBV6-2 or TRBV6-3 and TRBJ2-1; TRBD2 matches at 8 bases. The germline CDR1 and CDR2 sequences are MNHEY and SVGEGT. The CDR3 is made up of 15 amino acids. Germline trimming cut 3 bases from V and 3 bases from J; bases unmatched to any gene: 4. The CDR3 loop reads CASSYAGGGYNEQFF. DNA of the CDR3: TGTGCCAGCAGTTATGCGGGAGGAGGCTACAATGAGCAGTTCTTC.

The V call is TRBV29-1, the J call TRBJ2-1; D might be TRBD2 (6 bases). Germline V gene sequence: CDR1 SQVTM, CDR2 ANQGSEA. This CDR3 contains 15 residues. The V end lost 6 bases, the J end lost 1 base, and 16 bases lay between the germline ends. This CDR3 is CSVAGKVGSYNEQFF. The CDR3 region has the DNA TGCAGCGTGGCGGGAAAAGTCGGTTCCTACAATGAGCAGTTCTTC.

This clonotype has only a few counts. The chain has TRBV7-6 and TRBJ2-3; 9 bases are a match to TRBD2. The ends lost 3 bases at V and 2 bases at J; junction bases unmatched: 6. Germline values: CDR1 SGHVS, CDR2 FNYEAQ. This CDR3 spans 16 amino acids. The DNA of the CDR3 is TGTGCCAGCAGCTTGTTAGCGGGGGCTAACACAGATACGCAGTATTTT. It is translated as CASSLLAGANTDTQYF.

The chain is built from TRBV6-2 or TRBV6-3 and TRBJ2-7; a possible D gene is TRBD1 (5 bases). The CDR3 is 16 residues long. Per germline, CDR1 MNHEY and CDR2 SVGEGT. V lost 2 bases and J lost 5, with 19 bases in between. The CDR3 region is CASSYIAQDIDHEQYF. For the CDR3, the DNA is TGTGCCAGCAGTTACATTGCCCAGGACATCGACCACGAGCAGTACTTC.

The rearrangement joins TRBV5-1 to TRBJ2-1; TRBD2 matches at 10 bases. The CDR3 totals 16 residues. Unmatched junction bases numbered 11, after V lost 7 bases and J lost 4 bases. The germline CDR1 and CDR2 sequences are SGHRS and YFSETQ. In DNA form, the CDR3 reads TGCGCCAGCGGCTACATAGCGGGAGGCTCGTACAATGAGCAGTTCTTC. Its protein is CASGYIAGGSYNEQFF.

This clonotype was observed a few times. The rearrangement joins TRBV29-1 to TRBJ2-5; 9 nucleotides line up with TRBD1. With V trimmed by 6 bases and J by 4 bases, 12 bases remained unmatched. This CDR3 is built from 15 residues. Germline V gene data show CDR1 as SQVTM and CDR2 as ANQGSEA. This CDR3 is CSVPPRGQGIETQYF. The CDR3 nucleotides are TGCAGCGTCCCCCCCCGAGGACAGGGGATAGAGACCCAGTACTTC.

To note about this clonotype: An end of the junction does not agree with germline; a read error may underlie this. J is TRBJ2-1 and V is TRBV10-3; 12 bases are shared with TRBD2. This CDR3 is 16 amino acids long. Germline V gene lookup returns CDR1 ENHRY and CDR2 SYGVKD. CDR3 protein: CAIRRGLAGPYNEQLF. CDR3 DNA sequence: TGTGCCATCCGCCGCGGACTAGCGGGGCCCTACAATGAGCAGCTCTTC.

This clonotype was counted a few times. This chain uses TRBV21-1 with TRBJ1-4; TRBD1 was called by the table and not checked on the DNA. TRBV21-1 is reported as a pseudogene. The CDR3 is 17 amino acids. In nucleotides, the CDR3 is TGTGCCAGCAGCAAAAGGGGGGTCCAGGGAAGGGACGAAAAACTGTTTTTT. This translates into CASSKRGVQGRDEKLFF.

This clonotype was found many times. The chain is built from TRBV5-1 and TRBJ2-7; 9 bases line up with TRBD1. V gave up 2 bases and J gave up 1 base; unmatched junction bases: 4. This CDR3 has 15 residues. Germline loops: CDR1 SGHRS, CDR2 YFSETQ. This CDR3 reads CASSLGDRESYEQYF. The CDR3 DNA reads TGCGCCAGCAGCTTAGGGGACAGGGAGTCCTACGAGCAGTACTTC.

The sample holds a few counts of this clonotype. CDR3 DNA: TGTGCCAGCAGTTACTCTGTACTCCCCTATGGCTACACCTTC. Translation: CASSYSVLPYGYTF. The chain combines TRBV6-5 with TRBJ1-2, with D uncertain. The CDR3 is 14 amino acids. V was clipped by 0 bases and J by 4 bases, with 9 bases between them. Germline assignment: CDR1 MNHEY and CDR2 SVGAGI.

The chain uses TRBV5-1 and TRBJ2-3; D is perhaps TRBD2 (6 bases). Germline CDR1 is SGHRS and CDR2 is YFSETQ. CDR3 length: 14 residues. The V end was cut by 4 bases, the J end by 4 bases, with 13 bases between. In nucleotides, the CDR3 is TGCGCCAGCAGCACGGGGACTGTACCAGATACGCAGTATTTT. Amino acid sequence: CASSTGTVPDTQYF. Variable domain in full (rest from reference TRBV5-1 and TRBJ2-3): KAGVTQTPRYLIKTRGQQVTLSCSPISGHRSVSWYQQTPGQGLQFLFEYFSETQRNKGNFPGRFSGRQFSNSRSEMNVSTLELGDSALYLCASSTGTVPDTQYFGPGTRLTVL.

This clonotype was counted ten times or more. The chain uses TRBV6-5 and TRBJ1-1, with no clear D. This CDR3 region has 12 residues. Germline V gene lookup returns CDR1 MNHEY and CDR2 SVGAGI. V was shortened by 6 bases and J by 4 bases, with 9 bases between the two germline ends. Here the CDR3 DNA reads TGTGCCAGCAGCGGGGTAGGCACTGAAGCTTTCTTT. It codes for CASSGVGTEAFF.

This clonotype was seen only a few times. The CDR3 DNA reads as TGTGCCAGCAGGCAGACAGGTCCTTCCTACGAGCAGTACTTC. Protein product: CASRQTGPSYEQYF. The rearrangement links TRBV27 to TRBJ2-7, with D maybe TRBD1 (6 bases). This CDR3 spans 14 amino acids. V lost 6 bases and J 1 base, leaving 13 bases between the germline ends. CDR1 MNHEY and CDR2 SMNVEV come from the germline V gene (reference sequence).

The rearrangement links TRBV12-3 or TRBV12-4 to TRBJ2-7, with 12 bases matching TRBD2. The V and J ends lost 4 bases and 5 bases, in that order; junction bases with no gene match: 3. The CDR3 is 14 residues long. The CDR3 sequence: CASSSTSGRNEQYF. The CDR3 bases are TGTGCCAGCAGTTCGACTAGCGGGAGAAACGAGCAGTACTTC.

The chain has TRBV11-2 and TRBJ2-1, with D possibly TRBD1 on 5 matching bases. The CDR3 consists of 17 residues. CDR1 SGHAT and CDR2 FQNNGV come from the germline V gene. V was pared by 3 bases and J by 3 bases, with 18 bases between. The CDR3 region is CASSFIRRGHLYNEQFF. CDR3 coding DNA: TGTGCCAGCAGCTTCATCCGAAGAGGACATCTCTACAATGAGCAGTTCTTC.

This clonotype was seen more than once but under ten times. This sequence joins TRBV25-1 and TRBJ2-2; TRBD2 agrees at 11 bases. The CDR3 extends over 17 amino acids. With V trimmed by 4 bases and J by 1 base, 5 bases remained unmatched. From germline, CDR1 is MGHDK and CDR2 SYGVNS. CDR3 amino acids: CASSGVAGGGNTGELFF. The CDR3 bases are TGTGCCAGCAGTGGAGTAGCGGGAGGGGGGAACACCGGGGAGCTGTTTTTT.

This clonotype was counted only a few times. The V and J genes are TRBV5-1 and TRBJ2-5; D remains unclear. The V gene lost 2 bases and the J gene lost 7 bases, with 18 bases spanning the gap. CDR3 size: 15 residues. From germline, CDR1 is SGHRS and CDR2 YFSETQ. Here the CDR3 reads CASSFLSADAGTQYF. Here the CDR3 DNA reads TGCGCCAGCAGCTTCCTTTCCGCGGACGCAGGGACCCAGTACTTC.

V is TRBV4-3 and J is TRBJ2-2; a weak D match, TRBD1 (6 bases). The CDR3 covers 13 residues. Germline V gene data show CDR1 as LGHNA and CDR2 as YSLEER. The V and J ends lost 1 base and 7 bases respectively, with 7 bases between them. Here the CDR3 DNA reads TGCGCCAGCAGCCAAGGAGGGGGCGGGGAGCTGTTTTTT. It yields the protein CASSQGGGGELFF.

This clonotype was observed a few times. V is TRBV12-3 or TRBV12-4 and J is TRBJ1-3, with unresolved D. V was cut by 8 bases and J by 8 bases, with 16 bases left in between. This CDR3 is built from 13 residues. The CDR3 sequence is CASRFGSADTIYF. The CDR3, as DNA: TGTGCCAGCCGGTTTGGGTCAGCGGACACCATATATTTT.

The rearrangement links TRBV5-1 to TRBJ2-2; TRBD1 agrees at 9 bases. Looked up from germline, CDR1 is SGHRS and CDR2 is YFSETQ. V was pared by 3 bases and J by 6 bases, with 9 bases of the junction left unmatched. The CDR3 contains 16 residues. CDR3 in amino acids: CASSSTGTGRAGELFF. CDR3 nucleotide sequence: TGCGCCAGCAGCTCGACCGGGACAGGGAGAGCCGGGGAGCTGTTTTTT.

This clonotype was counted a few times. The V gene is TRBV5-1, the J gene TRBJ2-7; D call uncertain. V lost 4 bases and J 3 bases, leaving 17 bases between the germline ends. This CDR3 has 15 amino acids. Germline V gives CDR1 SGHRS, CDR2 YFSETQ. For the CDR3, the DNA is TGCGCCAGCAGCCCCGCTAGTGCCAGAAGCTACGAGCAGTACTTC. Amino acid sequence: CASSPASARSYEQYF.

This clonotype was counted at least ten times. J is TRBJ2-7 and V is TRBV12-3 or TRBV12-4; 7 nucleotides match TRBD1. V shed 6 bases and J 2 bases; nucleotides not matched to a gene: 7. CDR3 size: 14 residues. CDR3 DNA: TGTGCCAGCAGCCCGCCCGACAGGGCCTACGAGCAGTACTTC. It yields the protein CASSPPDRAYEQYF.

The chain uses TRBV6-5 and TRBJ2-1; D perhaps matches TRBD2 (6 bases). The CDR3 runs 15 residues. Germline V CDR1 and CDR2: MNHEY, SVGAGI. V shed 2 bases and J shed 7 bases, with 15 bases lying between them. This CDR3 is CASSYTGTLRNEQFF. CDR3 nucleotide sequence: TGTGCCAGCAGTTACACCGGGACTCTGAGGAATGAGCAGTTCTTC.

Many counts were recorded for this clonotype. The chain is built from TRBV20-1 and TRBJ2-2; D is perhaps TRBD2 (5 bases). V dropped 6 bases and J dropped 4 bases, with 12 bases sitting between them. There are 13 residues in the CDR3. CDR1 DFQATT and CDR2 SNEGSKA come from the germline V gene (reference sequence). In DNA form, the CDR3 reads TGCAGTGCGGGGAGATACCTCACCGGGGAGCTGTTTTTT. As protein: CSAGRYLTGELFF.